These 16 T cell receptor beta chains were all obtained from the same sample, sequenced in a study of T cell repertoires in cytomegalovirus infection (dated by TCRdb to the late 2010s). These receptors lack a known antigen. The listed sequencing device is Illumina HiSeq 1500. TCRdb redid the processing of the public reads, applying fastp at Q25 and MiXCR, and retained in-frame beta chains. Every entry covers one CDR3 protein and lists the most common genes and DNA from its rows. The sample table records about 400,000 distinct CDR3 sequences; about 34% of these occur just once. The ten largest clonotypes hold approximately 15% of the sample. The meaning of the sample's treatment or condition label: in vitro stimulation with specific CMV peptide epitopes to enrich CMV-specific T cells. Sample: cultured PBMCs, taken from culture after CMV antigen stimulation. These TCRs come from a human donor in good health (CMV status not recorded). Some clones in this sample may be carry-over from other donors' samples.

The CDR3 bases are TGTGCCAGCAGCTTAAGGGTACTCTGGGAGACCTACAATGAGCAGTTCTTC. This sequence encodes CASSLRVLWETYNEQFF. The chain employs TRBV7-2 and TRBJ2-1, with a weak D call TRBD2 (5 bases). The CDR3 contains 17 residues. The ends were cut back, 2 bases at V and 2 bases at J, with 16 bases in the middle. Germline CDR1 and CDR2: SGHTA and FQGNSA.

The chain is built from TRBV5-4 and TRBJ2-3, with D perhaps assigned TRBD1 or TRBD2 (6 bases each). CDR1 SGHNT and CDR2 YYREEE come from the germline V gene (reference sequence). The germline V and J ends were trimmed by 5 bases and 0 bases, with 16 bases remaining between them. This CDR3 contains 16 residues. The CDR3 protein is CASRPPGDTSTDTQYF. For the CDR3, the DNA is TGTGCCAGCAGGCCGCCGGGGGACACTAGCACAGATACGCAGTATTTT.

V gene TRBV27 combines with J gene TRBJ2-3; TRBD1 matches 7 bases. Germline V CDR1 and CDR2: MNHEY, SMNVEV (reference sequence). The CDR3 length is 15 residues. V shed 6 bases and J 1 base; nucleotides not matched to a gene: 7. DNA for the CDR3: TGTGCCAGCAGCTCCGGACAGGTCCGCACAGATACGCAGTATTTT. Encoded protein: CASSSGQVRTDTQYF.

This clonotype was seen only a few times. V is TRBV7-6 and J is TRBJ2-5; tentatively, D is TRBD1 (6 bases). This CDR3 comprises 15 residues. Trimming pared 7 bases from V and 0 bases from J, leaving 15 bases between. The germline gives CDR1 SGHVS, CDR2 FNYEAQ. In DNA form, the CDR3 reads TGTGCCAGCATGAAGGACAGCCTGTACCAAGAGACCCAGTACTTC. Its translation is CASMKDSLYQETQYF.

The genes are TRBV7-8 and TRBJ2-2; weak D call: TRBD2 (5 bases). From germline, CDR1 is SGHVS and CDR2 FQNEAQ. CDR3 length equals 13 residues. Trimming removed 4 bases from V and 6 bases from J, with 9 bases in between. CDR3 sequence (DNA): TGTGCCAGCAGCTCGGGGAGAGCCGGGGAGCTGTTTTTT. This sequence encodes CASSSGRAGELFF.

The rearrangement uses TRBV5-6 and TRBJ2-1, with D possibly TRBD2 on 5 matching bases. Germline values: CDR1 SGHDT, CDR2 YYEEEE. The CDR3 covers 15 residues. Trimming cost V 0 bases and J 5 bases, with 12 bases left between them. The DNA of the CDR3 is TGTGCCAGCAGCTTGGCCGGAGGATCTGACAATGAGCAGTTCTTC. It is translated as CASSLAGGSDNEQFF.

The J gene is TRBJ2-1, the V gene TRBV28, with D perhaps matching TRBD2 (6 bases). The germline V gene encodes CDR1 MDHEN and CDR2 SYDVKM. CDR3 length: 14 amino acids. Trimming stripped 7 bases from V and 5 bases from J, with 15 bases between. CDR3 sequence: CASTRGGMNNEQFF. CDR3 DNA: TGTGCCAGCACCCGGGGCGGGATGAACAATGAGCAGTTCTTC. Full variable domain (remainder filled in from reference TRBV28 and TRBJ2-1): DVKVTQSSRYLVKRTGEKVFLECVQDMDHENMFWYRQDPGLGLRLIYFSYDVKMKEKGDIPEGYSVSREKKERFSLILESASTNQTSMYLCASTRGGMNNEQFFGPGTRLTVL.

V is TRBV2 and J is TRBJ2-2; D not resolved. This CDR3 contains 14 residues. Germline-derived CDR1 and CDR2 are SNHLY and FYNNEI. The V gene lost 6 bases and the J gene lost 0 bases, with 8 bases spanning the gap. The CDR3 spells CASSFVSNTGELFF. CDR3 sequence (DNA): TGTGCCAGCAGCTTTGTATCGAACACCGGGGAGCTGTTTTTT.

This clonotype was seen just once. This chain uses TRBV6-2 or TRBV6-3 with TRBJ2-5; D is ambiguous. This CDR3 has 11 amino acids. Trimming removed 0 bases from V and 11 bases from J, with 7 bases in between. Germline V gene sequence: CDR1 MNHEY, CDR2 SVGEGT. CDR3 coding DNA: TGTGCCAGCAGTTACTCCTCCGGTCAGTACTTC. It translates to CASSYSSGQYF.

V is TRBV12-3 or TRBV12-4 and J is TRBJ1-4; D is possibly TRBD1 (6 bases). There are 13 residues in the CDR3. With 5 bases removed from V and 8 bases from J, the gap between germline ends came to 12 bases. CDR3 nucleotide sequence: TGTGCCAGCAGTGCGACAGGAGGAGAAAAACTGTTTTTT. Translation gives CASSATGGEKLFF.

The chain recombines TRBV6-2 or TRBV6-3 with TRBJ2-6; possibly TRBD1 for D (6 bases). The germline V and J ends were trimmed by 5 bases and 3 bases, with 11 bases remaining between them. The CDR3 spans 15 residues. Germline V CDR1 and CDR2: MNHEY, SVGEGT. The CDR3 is CASSGDIFGANVLTF. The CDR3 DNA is TGTGCCAGCAGTGGGGACATTTTTGGGGCCAACGTCCTGACTTTC.

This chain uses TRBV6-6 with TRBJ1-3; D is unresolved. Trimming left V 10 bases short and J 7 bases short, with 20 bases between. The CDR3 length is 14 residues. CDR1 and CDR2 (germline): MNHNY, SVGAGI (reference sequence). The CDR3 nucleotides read TGTGCCACCGACGCGCAAGGGCTTGGTAACACCATATATTTT. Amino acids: CATDAQGLGNTIYF.

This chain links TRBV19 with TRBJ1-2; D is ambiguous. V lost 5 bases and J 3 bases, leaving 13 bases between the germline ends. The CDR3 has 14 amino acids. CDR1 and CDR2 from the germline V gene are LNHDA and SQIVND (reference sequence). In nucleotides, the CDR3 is TGTGCCAGTAGTCCCCAGGCTAGGGACTATGGCTACACCTTC. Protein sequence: CASSPQARDYGYTF.

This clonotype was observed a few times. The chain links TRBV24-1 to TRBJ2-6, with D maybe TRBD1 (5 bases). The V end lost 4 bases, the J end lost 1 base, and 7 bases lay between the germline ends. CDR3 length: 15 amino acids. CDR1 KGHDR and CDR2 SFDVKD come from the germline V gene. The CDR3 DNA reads TGTGCCACCAGTGACCCAGGGTCTGGGGCCAACGTCCTGACTTTC. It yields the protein CATSDPGSGANVLTF.

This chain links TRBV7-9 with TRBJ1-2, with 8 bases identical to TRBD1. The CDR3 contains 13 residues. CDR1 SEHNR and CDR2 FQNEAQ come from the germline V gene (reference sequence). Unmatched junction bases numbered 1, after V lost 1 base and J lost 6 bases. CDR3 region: CASSLVQGDGYTF. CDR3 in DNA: TGTGCCAGCAGCTTAGTACAGGGGGATGGCTACACCTTC.

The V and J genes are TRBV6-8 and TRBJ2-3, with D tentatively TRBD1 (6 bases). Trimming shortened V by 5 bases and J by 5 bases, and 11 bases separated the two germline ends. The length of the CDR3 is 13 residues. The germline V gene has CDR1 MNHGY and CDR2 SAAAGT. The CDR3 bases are TGTGCCAGCAGTGACCCAGGGGTAGATACGCAGTATTTT. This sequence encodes CASSDPGVDTQYF.